The 9 T cell receptor beta chains in this list originate from one sample, sequenced in a study of blood T cells in healthy people across ages. Next came a second PCR, run for roughly 6 to 11 cycles, which used a sample-barcoded 5' primer along with a J-beta primer mix. TCRdb independently ran MiXCR on the 5' RACE reads; one entry per CDR3 protein. The sample yields about 1.4 million distinct CDR3 sequences, 59% seen once. The sample consisted of blood. Every receptor here comes from a man in his late teens or twenties in good health.

Turning to this clonotype: One junction end disagrees with the germline gene, perhaps due to a read error. CDR3 coding DNA: TGTGCCAGCAGCTTAGCGGTGAGGGTTTCTGGGGCCAACGCCCTGACTTTC. It translates to CASSLAVRVSGANALTF. V and J are TRBV7-2 and TRBJ2-6; D may match TRBD1 or TRBD2 (5 bases each). Germline V gene lookup returns CDR1 SGHTA and CDR2 FQGNSA. This CDR3 has 17 residues.

This chain links TRBV20-1 with TRBJ2-7; the D call may be TRBD1 or TRBD2 (5 bases each). Trimming left V 4 bases short and J 2 bases short, with 15 bases between. CDR3 length: 14 residues. Germline V CDR1 and CDR2: DFQATT, SNEGSKA (reference sequence). The CDR3 coding sequence is TGCAGTGCTAACCACGGACGGGACCCCTACGAGCAGTACTTC. Translated: CSANHGRDPYEQYF.

This clonotype was seen a handful of times. The V and J genes are TRBV4-1 and TRBJ2-1; 11 bases align to TRBD2. The CDR3 consists of 16 residues. The germline V gene has CDR1 MGHRA and CDR2 YSYEKL. Losses at the gene ends were 7 bases for V and 5 bases for J; bases not matched to a gene: 10. The CDR3 sequence is CASTPLAGEWHNEQFF. CDR3 DNA sequence: TGCGCCAGCACCCCACTAGCGGGGGAATGGCACAATGAGCAGTTCTTC.

This clonotype was observed at least ten times. The chain is built from TRBV12-3 or TRBV12-4 and TRBJ2-3; D is unresolved. There are 13 residues in the CDR3. Trimming shortened V by 7 bases and J by 2 bases, and 10 bases separated the two germline ends. CDR3 in DNA: TGTGCCAGCACGTCGGGCAACACAGATACGCAGTATTTT. It encodes CASTSGNTDTQYF.

The V gene is TRBV12-3 or TRBV12-4, the J gene TRBJ1-1; D uncertain. Trimming removed 2 bases from V and 1 base from J, with 5 bases in between. The CDR3 has 13 amino acids. CDR3 nucleotides: TGTGCCAGCAGTTTAAAGGGGAACACTGAAGCTTTCTTT. Amino acid sequence: CASSLKGNTEAFF.

This clonotype is a singleton in its sample. The CDR3 DNA reads TGTGCCAGCAGCTTAGCGGGAGACAGGGGAAATGAAGCTTTCTTT. Translated, it gives CASSLAGDRGNEAFF. The V call is TRBV7-9, the J call TRBJ1-1, with 8 bases lining up with TRBD1. The CDR3 runs 15 residues. With V trimmed by 0 bases and J by 7 bases, 7 bases remained unmatched. Germline CDR1 is SEHNR and CDR2 is FQNEAQ (reference sequence).

This clonotype was seen just once. The chain joins TRBV6-2 or TRBV6-3 to TRBJ2-1; TRBD2 might be the D (6 bases). CDR3 length: 16 residues. V lost 4 bases, J lost 0 bases, and 13 bases lay in between. Germline CDR1 is MNHEY and CDR2 is SVGEGT. The CDR3 sequence is CASSSPGRTSYNEQFF. CDR3 bases: TGTGCCAGCAGTTCCCCGGGGAGGACCTCCTACAATGAGCAGTTCTTC.

The V gene is TRBV13, the J gene TRBJ2-1; 7 nucleotides match TRBD2. The CDR3 spans 15 residues. The V gene end was trimmed by 2 bases and the J gene end by 4 bases; junction bases not matched to a gene: 5. The V gene's germline CDR1 is PRHDT and CDR2 FYEKMQ (reference sequence). CDR3 bases: TGTGCCAGCAGCTTAAGTGAGCGGGGATACAATGAGCAGTTCTTC. As protein: CASSLSERGYNEQFF. Full variable domain (missing parts from reference TRBV13 and TRBJ2-1): AAGVIQSPRHLIKEKRETATLKCYPIPRHDTVYWYQQGPGQDPQFLISFYEKMQSDKGSIPDRFSAQQFSDYHSELNMSSLELGDSALYFCASSLSERGYNEQFFGPGTRLTVL.

The rearrangement joins TRBV5-1 to TRBJ2-1; TRBD1 aligns across 7 bases. The CDR3 runs 12 residues. J lost 15 bases, V lost 0 bases, and 6 bases had no gene match. The germline gives CDR1 SGHRS, CDR2 YFSETQ. The CDR3 is CASSLADRLLFF. The CDR3 nucleotides read TGCGCCAGCAGCTTGGCGGACAGGCTACTGTTCTTC.